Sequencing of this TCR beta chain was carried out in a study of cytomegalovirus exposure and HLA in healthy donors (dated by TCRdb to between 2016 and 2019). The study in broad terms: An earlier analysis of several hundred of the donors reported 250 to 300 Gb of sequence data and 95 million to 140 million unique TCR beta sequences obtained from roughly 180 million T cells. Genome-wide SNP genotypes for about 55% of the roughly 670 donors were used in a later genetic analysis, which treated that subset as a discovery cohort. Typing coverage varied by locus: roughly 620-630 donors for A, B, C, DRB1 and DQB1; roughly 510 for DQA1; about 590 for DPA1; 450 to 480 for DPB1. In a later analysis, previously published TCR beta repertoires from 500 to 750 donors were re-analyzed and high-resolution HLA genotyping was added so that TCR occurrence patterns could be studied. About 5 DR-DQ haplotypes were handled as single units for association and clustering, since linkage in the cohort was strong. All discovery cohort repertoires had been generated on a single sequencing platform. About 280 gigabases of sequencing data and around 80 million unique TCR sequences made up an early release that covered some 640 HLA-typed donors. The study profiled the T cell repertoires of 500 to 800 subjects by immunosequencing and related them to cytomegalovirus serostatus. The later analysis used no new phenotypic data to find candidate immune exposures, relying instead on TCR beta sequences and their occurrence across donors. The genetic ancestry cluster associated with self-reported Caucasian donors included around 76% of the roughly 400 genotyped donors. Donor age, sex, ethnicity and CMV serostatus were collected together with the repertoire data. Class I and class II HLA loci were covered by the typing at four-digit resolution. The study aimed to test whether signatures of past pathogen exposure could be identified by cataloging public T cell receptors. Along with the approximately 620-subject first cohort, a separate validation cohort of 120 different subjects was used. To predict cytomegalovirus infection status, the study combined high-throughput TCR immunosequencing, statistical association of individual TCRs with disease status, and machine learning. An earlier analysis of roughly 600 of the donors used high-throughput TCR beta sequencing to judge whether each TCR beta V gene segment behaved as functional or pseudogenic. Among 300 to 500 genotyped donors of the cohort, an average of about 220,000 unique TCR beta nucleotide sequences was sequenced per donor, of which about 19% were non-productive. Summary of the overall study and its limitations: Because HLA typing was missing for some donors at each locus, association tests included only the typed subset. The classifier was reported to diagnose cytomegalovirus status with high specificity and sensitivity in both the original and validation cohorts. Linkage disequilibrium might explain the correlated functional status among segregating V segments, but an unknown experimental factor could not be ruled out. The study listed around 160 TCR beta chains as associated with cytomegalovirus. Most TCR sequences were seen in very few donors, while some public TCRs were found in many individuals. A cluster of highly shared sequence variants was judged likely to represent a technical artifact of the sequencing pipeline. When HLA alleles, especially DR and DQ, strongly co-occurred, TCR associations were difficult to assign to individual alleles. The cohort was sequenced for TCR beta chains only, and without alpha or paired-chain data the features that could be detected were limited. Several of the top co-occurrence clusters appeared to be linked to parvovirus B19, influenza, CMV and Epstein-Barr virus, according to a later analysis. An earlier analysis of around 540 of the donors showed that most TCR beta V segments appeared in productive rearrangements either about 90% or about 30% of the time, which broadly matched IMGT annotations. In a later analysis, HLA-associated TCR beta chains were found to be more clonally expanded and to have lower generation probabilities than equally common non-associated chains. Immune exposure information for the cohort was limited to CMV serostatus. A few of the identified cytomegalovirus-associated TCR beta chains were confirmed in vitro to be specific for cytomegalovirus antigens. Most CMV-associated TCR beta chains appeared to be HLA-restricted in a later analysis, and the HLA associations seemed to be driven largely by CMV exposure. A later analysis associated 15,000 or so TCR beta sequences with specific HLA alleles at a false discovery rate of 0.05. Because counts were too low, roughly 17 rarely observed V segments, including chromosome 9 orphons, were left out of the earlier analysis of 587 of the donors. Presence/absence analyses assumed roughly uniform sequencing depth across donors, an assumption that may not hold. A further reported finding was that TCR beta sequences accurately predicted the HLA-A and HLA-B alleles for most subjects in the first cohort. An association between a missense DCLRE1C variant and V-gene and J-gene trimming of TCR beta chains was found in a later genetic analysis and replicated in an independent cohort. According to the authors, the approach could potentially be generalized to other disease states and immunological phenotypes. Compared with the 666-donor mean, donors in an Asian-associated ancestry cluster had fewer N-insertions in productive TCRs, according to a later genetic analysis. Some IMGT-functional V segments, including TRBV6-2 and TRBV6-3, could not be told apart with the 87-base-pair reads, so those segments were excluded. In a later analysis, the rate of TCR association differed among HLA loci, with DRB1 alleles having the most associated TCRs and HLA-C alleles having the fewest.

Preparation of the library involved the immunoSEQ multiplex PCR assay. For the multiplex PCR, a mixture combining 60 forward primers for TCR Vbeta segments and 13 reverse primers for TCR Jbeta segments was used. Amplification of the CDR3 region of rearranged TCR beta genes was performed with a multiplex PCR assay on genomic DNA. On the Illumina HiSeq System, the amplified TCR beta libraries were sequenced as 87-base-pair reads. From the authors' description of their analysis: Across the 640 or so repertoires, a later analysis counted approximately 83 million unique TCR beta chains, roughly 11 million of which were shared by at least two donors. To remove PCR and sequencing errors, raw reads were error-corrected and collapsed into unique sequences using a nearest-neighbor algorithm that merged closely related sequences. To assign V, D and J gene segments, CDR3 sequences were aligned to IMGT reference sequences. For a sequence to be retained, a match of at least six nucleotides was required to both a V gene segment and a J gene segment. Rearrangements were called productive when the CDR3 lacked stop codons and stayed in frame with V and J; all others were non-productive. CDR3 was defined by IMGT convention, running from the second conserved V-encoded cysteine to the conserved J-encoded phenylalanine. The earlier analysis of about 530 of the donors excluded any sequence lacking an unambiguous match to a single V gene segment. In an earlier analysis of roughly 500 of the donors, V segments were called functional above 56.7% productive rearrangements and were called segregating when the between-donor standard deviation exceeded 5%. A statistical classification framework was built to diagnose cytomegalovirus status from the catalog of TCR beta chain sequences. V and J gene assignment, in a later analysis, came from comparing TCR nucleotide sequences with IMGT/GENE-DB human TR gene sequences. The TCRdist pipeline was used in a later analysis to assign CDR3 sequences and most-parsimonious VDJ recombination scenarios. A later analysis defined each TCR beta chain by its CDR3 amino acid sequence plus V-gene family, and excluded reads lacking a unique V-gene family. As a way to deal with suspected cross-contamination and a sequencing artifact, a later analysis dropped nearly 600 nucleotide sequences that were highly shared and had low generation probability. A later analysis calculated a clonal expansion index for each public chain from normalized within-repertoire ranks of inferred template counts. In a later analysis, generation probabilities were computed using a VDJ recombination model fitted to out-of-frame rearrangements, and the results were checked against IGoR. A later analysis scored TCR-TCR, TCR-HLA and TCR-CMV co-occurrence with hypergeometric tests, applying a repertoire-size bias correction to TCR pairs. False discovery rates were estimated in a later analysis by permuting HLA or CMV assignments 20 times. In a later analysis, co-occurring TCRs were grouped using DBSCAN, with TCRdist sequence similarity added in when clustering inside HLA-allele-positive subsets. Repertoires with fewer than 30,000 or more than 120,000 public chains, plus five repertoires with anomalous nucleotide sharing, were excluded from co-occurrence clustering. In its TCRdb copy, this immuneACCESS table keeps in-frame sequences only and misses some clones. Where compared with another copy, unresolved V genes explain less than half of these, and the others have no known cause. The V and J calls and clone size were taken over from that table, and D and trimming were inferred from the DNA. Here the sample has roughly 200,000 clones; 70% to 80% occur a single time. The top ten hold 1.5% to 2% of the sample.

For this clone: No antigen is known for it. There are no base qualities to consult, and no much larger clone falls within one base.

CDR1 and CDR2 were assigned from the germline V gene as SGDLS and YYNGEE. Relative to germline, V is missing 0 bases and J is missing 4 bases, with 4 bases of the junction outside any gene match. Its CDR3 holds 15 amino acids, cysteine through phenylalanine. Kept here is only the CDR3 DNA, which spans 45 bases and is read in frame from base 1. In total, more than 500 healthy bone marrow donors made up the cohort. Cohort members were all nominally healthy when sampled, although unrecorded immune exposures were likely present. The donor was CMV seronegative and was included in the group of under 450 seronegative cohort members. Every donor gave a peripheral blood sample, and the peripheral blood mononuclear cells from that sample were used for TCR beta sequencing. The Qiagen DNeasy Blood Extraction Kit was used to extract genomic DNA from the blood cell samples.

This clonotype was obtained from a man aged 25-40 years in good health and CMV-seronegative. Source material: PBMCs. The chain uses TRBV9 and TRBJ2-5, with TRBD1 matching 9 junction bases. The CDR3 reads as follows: CASSVGQGDGETQYF. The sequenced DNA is TGTGCCAGCAGCGTAGGACAGGGGGACGGAGAGACCCAGTACTTC.